Following are 10 T cell receptor beta chains from one sample sequenced in a study of OX40 agonist ivuxolimab in advanced cancers. Clones were read by immunoSEQ multiplex PCR, and TCRdb kept only the in-frame ones, dropping some. The sample includes some 44,000 clones, around 91% of them seen just once. Sequences were derived from CD4+ or CD8+ T cells sorted from blood, sampled in a trial of the OX40 agonist ivuxolimab. The receptors were gathered from an adult with an advanced solid tumor such as melanoma, head and neck, liver or kidney cancer.

This clone was counted between two and nine times. V usage is TRBV10-2 and J usage is TRBJ2-7; D is unresolved. V was pared by 8 bases and J by 0 bases, with 14 bases between. CDR1 and CDR2 from the germline V gene are WSHSY and SAAADI. The length of the CDR3 is 14 residues. The CDR3 DNA is TGCGCCAGCGCTCAAAGTCCCCTCTCCTACGAGCAGTACTTC. Translation: CASAQSPLSYEQYF.

The rearrangement joins TRBV7-9 to TRBJ1-1, with 7 bases that match TRBD1. The germline CDR1 and CDR2 sequences are SEHNR and FQNEAQ (reference sequence). V was clipped by 5 bases and J by 0 bases; unmatched bases: 3. The CDR3 extends over 14 amino acids. The CDR3 loop is CASSLGQVNTEAFF. For the CDR3, the DNA is TGTGCCAGCAGCCTCGGACAGGTGAACACTGAAGCTTTCTTT.

This clone was recorded once. The CDR3 nucleotides are TGTGCCAGCAGCTTAGGTTGGCAAGGGGTGAATGAGCAGTTCTTC. Its protein is CASSLGWQGVNEQFF. The rearrangement joins TRBV7-2 to TRBJ2-1; a possible D gene is TRBD1 (5 bases). Trimming pared 1 base from V and 7 bases from J, leaving 14 bases between. CDR1 SGHTA and CDR2 FQGNSA come from the germline V gene. The CDR3 covers 15 residues.

This sequence joins TRBV6-5 and TRBJ2-5, with TRBD2 as a possible D gene (7 bases). The closer fit of TRBJ2-7 to the DNA end suggests the J call may be wrong. The CDR3 length is 15 residues. Germline V gives CDR1 MNHEY, CDR2 SVGAGI. As DNA, the CDR3 is TGTGCCAGCAGTTACGGGGGGGCGCCCCGCTACGAGCAGTACTTC. It is translated as CASSYGGAPRYEQYF.

V gene TRBV7-2 combines with J gene TRBJ2-7, with TRBD2 matching over 7 bases. V gave up 5 bases and J gave up 7 bases; unmatched junction bases: 14. This CDR3 comprises 15 residues. Germline loops: CDR1 SGHTA, CDR2 FQGNSA. The CDR3 region has the DNA TGTGCCAGCAGCCGGGACTACCAAGGTTGGTTGGAGCAGTACTTC. This codes for CASSRDYQGWLEQYF.

Within the sample, this clone is medium-sized (0.01 to 0.1%). The chain recombines TRBV29-1 with TRBJ1-1; 7 nucleotides align to TRBD1. Germline V gives CDR1 SQVTM, CDR2 ANQGSEA. Trimming removed 7 bases from V and 0 bases from J; junction bases left unmatched: 5. The CDR3 has 13 residues. This CDR3 is CSAMGQLNTEAFF. Here the CDR3 DNA reads TGCAGCGCCATGGGACAGTTGAACACTGAAGCTTTCTTT.

The chain couples TRBV2 to TRBJ1-3; the D is unclear. The CDR3 spans 13 residues. V lost 4 bases and J lost 2, with 6 bases in between. Looked up from germline, CDR1 is SNHLY and CDR2 is FYNNEI. The CDR3 here is CASSAQAGNTIYF. CDR3 coding DNA: TGTGCCAGCAGTGCCCAGGCTGGAAACACCATATATTTT.

The chain joins TRBV5-8 to TRBJ1-1, with a possible D match to TRBD1 (5 bases). V dropped 4 bases and J dropped 6 bases, with 19 bases sitting between them. Germline V lookup: CDR1 SGHTS, CDR2 YDEGEE. The length of the CDR3 is 15 residues. CDR3 protein: CASSPDSDIAAEAFF. The CDR3 bases are TGTGCCAGCAGCCCCGATTCGGACATTGCTGCTGAAGCTTTCTTT. Based on the CDR3 plus reference TRBV5-8 and TRBJ1-1, the full variable domain is EAGVTQSPTHLIKTRGQQATLRCSPISGHTSVYWYQQALGLGLQFLLWYDEGEERNRGNFPPRFSGRQFPNYSSELNVNALELEDSALYLCASSPDSDIAAEAFFGQGTRLTVV.

This rearrangement joins TRBV28 to TRBJ1-1; maybe TRBD1 (6 bases). CDR3 length equals 15 residues. Germline V gene data show CDR1 as MDHEN and CDR2 as SYDVKM. V was cut by 7 bases and J by 0 bases, with 15 bases left in between. The CDR3, as DNA: TGTGCCAGCACGCGAGGACAGACCTTGAACACTGAAGCTTTCTTT. Protein sequence: CASTRGQTLNTEAFF.

This chain uses TRBV7-9 with TRBJ1-6, with D possibly TRBD1 on 5 matching bases. There are 13 residues in the CDR3. V was cut by 4 bases and J by 9 bases, with 10 bases left in between. The germline V gene has CDR1 SEHNR and CDR2 FQNEAQ (reference sequence). CDR3 bases: TGTGCCAGCAGCTCGAATACAGGTTCACCCCTCCACTTT. Amino acid sequence: CASSSNTGSPLHF.